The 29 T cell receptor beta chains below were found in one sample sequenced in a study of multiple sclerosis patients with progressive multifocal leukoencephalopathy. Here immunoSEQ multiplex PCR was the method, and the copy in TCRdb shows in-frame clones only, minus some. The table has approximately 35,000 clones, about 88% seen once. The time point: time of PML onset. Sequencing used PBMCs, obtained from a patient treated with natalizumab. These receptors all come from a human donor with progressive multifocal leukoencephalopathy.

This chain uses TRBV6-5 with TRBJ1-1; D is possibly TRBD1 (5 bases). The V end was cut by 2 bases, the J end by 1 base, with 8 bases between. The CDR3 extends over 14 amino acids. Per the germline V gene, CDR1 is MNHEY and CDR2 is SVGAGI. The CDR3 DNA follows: TGTGCCAGCAGTTACGAGGGGAAGAACACTGAAGCTTTCTTT. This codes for CASSYEGKNTEAFF.

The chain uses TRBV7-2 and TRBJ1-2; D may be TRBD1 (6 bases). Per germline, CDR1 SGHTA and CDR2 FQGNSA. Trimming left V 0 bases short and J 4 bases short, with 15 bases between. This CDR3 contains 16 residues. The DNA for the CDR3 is TGTGCCAGCAGCTTAGCGAACACAGGGAACTCCTATGGCTACACCTTC. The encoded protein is CASSLANTGNSYGYTF.

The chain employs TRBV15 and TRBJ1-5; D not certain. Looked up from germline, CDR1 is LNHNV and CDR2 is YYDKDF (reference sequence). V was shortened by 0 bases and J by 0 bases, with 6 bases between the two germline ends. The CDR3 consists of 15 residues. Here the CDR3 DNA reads TGTGCCACCAGCAGAGATAGGCGTAGCAATCAGCCCCAGCATTTT. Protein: CATSRDRRSNQPQHF.

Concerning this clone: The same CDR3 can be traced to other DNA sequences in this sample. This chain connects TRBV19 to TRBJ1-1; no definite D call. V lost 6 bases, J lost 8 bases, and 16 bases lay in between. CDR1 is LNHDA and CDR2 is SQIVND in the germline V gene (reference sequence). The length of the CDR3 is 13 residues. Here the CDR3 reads CASRTEADHEAFF. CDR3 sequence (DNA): TGTGCCAGTAGAACGGAGGCTGACCACGAAGCTTTCTTT. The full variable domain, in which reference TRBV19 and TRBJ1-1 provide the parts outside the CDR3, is DGGITQSPKYLFRKEGQNVTLSCEQNLNHDAMYWYRQDPGQGLRLIYYSQIVNDFQKGDIAEGYSVSREKKESFPLTVTSAQKNPTAFYLCASRTEADHEAFFGQGTRLTVV.

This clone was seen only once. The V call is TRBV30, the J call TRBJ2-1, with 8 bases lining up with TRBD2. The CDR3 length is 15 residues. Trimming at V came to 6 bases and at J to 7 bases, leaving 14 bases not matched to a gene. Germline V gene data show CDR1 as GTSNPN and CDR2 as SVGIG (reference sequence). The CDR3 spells CACEREWGIGNEQFF. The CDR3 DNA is TGTGCCTGTGAGCGGGAGTGGGGGATAGGGAATGAGCAGTTCTTC.

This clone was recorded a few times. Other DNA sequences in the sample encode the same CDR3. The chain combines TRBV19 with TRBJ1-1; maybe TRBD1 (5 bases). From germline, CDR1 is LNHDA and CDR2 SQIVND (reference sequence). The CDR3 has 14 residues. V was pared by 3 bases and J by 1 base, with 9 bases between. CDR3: CASSILQGNTEAFF. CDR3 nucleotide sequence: TGTGCCAGTAGTATTCTCCAGGGGAACACTGAAGCTTTCTTT.

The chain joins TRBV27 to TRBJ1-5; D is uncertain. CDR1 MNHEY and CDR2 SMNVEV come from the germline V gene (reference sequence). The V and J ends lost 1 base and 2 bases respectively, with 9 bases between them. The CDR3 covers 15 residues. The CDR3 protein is CASSLFPGGNQPQHF. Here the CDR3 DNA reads TGTGCCAGCAGTTTATTCCCCGGGGGCAATCAGCCCCAGCATTTT.

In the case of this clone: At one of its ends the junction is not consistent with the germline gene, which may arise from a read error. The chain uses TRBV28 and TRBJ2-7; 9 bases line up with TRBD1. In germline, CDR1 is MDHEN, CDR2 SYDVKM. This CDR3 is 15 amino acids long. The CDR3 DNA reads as TGTGCCAGTAGTTCCTCCGGGACAGGGAGCTACGAGCAGCACTTC. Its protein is CASSSSGTGSYEQHF.

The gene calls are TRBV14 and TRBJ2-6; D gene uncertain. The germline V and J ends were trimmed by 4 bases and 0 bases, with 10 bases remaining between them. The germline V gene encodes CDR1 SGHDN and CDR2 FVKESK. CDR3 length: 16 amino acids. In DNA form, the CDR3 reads TGTGCCAGCAGCCCCTATGGTGCCTCTGGGGCCAACGTCCTGACTTTC. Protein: CASSPYGASGANVLTF.

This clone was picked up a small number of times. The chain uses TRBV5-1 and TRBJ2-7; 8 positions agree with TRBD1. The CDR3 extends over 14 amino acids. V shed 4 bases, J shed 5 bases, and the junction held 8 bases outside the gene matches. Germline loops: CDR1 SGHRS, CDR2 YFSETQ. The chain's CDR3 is CASSDPGGHDEQYF. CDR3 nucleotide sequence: TGCGCCAGCAGCGACCCAGGGGGCCACGACGAGCAGTACTTC.

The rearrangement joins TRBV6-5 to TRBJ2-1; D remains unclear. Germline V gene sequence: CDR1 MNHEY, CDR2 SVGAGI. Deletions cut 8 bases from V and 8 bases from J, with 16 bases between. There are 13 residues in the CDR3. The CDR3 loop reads CASRPYFSDEQFF. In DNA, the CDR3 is TGTGCCAGCCGGCCTTACTTTTCTGATGAGCAGTTCTTC.

The CDR3 protein is CASSDDNEQFF. The CDR3 nucleotides are TGTGCCAGCAGTGACGACAATGAGCAGTTCTTC. This chain links TRBV28 with TRBJ2-1, with D uncertain. The length of the CDR3 is 11 residues. The germline gives CDR1 MDHEN, CDR2 SYDVKM. Trimming cost V 5 bases and J 5 bases, with 4 bases left between them.

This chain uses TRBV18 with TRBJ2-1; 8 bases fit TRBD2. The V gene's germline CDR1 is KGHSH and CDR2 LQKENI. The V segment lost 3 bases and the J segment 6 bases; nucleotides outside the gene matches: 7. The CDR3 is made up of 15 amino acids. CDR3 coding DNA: TGTGCCAGCTCACCTACTAGCGGCCCCATCAATGAGCAGTTCTTC. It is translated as CASSPTSGPINEQFF. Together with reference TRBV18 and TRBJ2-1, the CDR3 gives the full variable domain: NAGVMQNPRHLVRRRGQEARLRCSPMKGHSHVYWYRQLPEEGLKFMVYLQKENIIDESGMPKERFSAEFPKEGPSILRIQQVVRGDSAAYFCASSPTSGPINEQFFGPGTRLTVL.

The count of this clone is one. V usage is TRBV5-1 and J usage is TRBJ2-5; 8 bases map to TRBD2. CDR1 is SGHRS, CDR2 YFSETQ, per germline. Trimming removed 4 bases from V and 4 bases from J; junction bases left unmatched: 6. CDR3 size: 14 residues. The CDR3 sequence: CASSPGTRTETQYF. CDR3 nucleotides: TGCGCCAGCAGCCCTGGGACTAGGACAGAGACCCAGTACTTC.

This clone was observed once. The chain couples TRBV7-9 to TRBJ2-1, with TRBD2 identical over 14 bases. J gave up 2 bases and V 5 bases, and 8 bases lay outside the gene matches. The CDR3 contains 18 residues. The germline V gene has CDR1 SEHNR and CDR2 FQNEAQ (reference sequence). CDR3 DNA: TGTGCCAGCAGCCCCGGGACTAGCGGGAGTTTTGCCTACAATGAGCAGTTCTTC. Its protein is CASSPGTSGSFAYNEQFF.

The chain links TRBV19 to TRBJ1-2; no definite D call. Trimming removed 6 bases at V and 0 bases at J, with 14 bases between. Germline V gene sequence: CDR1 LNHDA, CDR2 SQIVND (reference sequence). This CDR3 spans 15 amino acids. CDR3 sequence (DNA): TGTGCCAGTAGGGAGCGTCGGGCAGCTAACTATGGCTACACCTTC. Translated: CASRERRAANYGYTF.

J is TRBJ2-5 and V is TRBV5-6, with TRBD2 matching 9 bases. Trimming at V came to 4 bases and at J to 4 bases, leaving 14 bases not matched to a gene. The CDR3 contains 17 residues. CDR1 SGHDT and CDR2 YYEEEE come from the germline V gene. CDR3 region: CASSNEGLAPVRETQYF. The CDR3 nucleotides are TGTGCCAGCAGCAACGAAGGACTAGCGCCGGTAAGAGAGACCCAGTACTTC.

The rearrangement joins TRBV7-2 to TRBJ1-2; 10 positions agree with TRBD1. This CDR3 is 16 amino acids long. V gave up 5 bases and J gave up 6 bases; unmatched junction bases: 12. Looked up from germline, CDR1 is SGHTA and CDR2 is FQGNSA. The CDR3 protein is CASSLNAGTGADGYTF. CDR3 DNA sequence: TGTGCCAGCAGCCTCAACGCCGGGACAGGGGCTGATGGCTACACCTTC.

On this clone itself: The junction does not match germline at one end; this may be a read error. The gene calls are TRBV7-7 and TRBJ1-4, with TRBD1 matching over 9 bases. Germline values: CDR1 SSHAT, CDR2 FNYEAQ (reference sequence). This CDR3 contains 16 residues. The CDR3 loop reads CASSLGTGLANEKLFF. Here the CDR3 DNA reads TGTGCTAGCAGCTTGGGGACAGGGTTGGCTAATGAAAAACTGTTTTTT.

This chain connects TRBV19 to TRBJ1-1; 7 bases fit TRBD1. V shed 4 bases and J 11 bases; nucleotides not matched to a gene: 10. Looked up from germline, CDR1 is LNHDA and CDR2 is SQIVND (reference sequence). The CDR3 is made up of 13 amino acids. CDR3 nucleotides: TGTGCCAGTAGTAACAGGGGCGAGGGGAGGGCTTTCTTT. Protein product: CASSNRGEGRAFF.

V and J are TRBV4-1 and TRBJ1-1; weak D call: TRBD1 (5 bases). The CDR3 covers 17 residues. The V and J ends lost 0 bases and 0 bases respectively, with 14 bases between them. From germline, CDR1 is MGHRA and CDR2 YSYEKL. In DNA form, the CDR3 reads TGCGCCAGCAGCCAAGATATGCCAGGGCGTATGAACACTGAAGCTTTCTTT. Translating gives CASSQDMPGRMNTEAFF.

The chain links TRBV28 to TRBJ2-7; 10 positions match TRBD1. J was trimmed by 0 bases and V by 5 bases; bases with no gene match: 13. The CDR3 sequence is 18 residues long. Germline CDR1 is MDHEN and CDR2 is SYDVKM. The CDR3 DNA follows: TGTGCCAGCAGTAACCGGGACAGGGGCGATTTCTACTCCTACGAGCAGTACTTC. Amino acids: CASSNRDRGDFYSYEQYF.

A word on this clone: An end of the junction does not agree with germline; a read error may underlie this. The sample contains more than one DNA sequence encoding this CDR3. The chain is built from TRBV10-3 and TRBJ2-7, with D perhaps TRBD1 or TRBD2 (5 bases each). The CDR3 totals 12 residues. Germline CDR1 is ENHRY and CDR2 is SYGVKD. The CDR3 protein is CAVSPGPYEQYF. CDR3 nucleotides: TGCGCCGTCAGTCCGGGGCCCTACGAGCAGTACTTC.

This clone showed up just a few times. The CDR3 nucleotides are TGTGCCAGCTCACGGGCTCAGGGGGCAGGGCAGCCCCAGCATTTT. Its translation is CASSRAQGAGQPQHF. This chain joins TRBV18 and TRBJ1-5, with 8 bases identical to TRBD1. Germline-derived CDR1 and CDR2 are KGHSH and LQKENI. The CDR3 contains 15 residues. V was clipped by 4 bases and J by 7 bases; unmatched bases: 9. The full variable domain, completed using reference TRBV18 and TRBJ1-5, is NAGVMQNPRHLVRRRGQEARLRCSPMKGHSHVYWYRQLPEEGLKFMVYLQKENIIDESGMPKERFSAEFPKEGPSILRIQQVVRGDSAAYFCASSRAQGAGQPQHFGDGTRLSIL.

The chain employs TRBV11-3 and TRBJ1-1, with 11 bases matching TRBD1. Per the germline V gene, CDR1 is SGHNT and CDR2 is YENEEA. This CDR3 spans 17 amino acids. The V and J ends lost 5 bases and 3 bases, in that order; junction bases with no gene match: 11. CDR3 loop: CASSPGTGGLRDTEAFF. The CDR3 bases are TGTGCCAGCAGCCCCGGGACAGGGGGACTTCGGGACACTGAAGCTTTCTTT. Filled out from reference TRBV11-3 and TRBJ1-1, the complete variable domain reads EAGVVQSPRYKIIEKKQPVAFWCNPISGHNTLYWYLQNLGQGPELLIRYENEEAVDDSQLPKDRFSAERLKGVDSTLKIQPAELGDSAVYLCASSPGTGGLRDTEAFFGQGTRLTVV.

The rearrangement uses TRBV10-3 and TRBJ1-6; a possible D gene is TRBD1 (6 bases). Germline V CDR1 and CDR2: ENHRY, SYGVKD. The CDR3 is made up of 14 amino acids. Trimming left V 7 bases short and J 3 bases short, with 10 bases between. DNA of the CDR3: TGTGCCATCACCAGGGACATCTATAATTCACCCCTCCACTTT. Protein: CAITRDIYNSPLHF.

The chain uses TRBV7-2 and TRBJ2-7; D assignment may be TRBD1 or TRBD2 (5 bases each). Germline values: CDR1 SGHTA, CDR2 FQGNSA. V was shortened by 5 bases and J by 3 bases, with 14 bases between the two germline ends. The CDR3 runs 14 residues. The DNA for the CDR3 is TGTGCCAGCAGCCCGGGACCGGAGTACTACGAGCAGTACTTC. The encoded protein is CASSPGPEYYEQYF.

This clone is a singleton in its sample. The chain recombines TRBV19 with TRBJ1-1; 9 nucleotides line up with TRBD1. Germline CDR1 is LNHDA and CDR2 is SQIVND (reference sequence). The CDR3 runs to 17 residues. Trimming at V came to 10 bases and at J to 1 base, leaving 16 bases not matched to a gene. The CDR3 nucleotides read TGTGCCACCAGACCCGGGACAGGGATTACGGGGAACACTGAAGCTTTCTTT. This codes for CATRPGTGITGNTEAFF.

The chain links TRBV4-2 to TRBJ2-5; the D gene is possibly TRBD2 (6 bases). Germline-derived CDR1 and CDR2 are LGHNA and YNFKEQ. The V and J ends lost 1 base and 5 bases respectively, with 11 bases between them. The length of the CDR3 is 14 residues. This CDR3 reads CASSQGGEAETQYF. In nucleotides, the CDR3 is TGTGCCAGCAGCCAAGGGGGGGAGGCGGAGACCCAGTACTTC.